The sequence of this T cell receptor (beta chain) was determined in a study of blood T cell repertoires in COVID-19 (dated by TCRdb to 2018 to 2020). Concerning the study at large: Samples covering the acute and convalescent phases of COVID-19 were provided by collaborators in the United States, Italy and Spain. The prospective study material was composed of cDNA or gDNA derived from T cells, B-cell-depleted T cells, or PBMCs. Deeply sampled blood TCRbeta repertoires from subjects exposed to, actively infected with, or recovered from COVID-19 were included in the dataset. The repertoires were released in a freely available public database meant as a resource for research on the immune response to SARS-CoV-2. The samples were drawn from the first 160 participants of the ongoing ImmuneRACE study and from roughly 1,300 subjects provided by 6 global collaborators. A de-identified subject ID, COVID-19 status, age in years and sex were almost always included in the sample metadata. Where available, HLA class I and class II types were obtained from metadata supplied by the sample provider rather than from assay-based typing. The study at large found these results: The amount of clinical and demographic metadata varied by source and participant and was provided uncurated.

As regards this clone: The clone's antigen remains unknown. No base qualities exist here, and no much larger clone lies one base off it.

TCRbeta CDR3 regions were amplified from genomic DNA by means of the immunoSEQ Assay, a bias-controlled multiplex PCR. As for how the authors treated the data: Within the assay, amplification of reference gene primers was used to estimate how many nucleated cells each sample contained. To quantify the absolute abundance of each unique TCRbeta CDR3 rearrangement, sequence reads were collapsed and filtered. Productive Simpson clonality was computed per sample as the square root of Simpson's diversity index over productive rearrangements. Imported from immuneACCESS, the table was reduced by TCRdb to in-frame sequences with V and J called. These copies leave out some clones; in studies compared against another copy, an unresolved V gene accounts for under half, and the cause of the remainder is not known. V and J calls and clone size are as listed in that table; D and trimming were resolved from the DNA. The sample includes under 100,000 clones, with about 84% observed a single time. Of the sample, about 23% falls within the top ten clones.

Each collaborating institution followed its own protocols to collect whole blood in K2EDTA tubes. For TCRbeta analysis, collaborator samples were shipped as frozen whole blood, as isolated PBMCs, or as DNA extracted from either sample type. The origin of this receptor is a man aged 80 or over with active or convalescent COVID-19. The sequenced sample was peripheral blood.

The encoded CDR3 is CASSSSGVQPQHF. The base sequence is TGTGCCAGCAGTTCGTCAGGGGTTCAGCCCCAGCATTTT. The V and J genes are TRBV27 and TRBJ1-5; TRBD1 is possibly the D segment (6 matching bases). V and J lose 4 bases and 6 bases, and a span of 10 bases separates them. The CDR3 runs 13 amino acids, cysteine and phenylalanine included. Only the CDR3 DNA stays, 39 bases, in frame from base 1. Reading the germline V gene (reference sequence) gives CDR1 MNHEY and CDR2 SMNVEV.